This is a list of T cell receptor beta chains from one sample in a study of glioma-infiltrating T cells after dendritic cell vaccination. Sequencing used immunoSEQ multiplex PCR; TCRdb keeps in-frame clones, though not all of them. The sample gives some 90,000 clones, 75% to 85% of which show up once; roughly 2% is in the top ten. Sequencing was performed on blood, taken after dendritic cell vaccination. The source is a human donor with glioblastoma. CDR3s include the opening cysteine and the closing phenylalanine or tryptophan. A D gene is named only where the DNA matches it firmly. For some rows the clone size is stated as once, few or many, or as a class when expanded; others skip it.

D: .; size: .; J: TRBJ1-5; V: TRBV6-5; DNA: TGTGCCAGCAGGCAGGGTTATAGGAATCAGCCCCAGCATTTT; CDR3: CASRQGYRNQPQHF
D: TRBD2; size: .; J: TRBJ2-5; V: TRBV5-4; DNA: TGTGCCAGCAGTTCTACTCTAGCGGGAGGGCCAGTTTATAAGGGAAAGACCCAGTACTTC; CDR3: CASSSTLAGGPVYKGKTQYF
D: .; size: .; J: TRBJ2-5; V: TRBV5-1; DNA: TGCGCCAGCAGCGGGGCCCTGTACCAAGAGACCCAGTACTTC; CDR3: CASSGALYQETQYF
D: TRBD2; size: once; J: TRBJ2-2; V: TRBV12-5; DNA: TGTGCTAGTGGTGCCCCGGGAGGGGCGAACACCGGGGAGCTGTTTTTT; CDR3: CASGAPGGANTGELFF
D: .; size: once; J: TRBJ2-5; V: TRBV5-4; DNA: TGTGCCAGCAGCTCGCCGCCAGGGAGGGGGAGGGAGACCCAGTACTTC; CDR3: CASSSPPGRGRETQYF
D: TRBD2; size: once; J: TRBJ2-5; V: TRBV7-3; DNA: TGTGCCAGCAGCACTAGCGGGAGTGGAAAGACCCAGTACTTC; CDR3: CASSTSGSGKTQYF
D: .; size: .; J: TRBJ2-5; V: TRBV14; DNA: TGTGCCAGCAGCCTCGGGGAGACCCAGTACTTC; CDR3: CASSLGETQYF
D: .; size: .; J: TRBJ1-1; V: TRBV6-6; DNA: TGTGCCAGCAAAGGAGGGTACACTGAAGCTTTCTTT; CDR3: CASKGGYTEAFF
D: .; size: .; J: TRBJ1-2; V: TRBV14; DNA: TGTGCCAGCAGCGACCGGGGATCATATGGCTACACCTTC; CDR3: CASSDRGSYGYTF
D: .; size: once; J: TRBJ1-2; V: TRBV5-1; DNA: TGCGCCAGCAGCTTGGTCAGCGACTATGGCTACACCTTC; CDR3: CASSLVSDYGYTF
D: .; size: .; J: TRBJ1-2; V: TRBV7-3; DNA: TGTGCCAGCAGCTTATCGGGTGGGGGTCTGGGAGGGAATGGCTACACCTTC; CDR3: CASSLSGGGLGGNGYTF
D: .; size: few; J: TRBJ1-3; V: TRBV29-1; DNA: TGCAGCGCCCTGTCTGGAAACACCATATATTTT; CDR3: CSALSGNTIYF
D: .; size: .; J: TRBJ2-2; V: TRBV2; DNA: TGTGCCAGCAGTGGCGCCGGGGAGCTGTTTTTT; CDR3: CASSGAGELFF
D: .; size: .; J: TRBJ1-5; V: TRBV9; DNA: TGTGCCAGCAGCGTAGGGGCTGACAGCAATCAGCCCCAGCATTTT; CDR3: CASSVGADSNQPQHF
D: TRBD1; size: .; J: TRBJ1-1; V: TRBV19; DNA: TGTGCCAGTAGTATGGATGGGTCCAGGGGGCTGAACACTGAAGCTTTCTTT; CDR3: CASSMDGSRGLNTEAFF
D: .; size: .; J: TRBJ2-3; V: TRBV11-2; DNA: TGTGCCAGCAGCCCAGTCCGGGAGTCGGATACGCAGTATTTT; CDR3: CASSPVRESDTQYF
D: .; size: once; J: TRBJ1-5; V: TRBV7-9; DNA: TGTGCCAGCAGCTTAGGGCTGAGGGATACCGAAGTGAATCAGCCCCAGCATTTT; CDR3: CASSLGLRDTEVNQPQHF
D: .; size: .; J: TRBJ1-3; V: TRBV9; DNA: TGTGCCAGCAGCGTCCTTGGTAGCTCTGGAAACACCATATATTTT; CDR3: CASSVLGSSGNTIYF
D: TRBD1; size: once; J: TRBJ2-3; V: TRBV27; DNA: TGTGCCAGCAGTTCCAAAGGACAGGGGAGACGCACAGATACGCAGTATTTT; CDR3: CASSSKGQGRRTDTQYF
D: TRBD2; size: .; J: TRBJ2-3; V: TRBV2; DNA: TGTGCCAGCAGGGAACTAGCGGGGGGCGGAGATACGCAGTATTTT; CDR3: CASRELAGGGDTQYF
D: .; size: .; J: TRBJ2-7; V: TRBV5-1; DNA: TGCGCCAGCAGCTTAAGTCCCCCGGGTGGCGAGCAGTACTTC; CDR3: CASSLSPPGGEQYF
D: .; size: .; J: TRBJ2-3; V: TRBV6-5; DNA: TGTGCCAGCAGTTACTCGTATAGCACAGATACGCAGTATTTT; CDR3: CASSYSYSTDTQYF
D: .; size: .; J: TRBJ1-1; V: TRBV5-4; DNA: TGTGCCAGCAGCCCGCAGGGATACACTGAAGCTTTCTTT; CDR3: CASSPQGYTEAFF
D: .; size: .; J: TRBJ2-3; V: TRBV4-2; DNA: TGTGCCAGCAGCCTCCCAGGGTTGGCAGATACGCAGTATTTT; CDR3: CASSLPGLADTQYF
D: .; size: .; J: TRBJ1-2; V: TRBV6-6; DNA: TGTGCCAGCAGTTACGGATCGGGGGGAAACTATGGCTACACCTTC; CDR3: CASSYGSGGNYGYTF
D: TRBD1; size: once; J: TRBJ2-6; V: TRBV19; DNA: TGTGCCAGTAGTACTTACAGGGGCGCTGGGGCCAACGTCCTGACTTTC; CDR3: CASSTYRGAGANVLTF
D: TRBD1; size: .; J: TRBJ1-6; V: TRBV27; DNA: TGTGCCAGCAGTCCTTTTCCGACAGGGGTTAATTCACCCCTCCACTTT; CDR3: CASSPFPTGVNSPLHF
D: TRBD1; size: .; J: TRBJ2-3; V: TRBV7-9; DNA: TGTGCCAGCAGCCTACGACAGGGGCAGGCAGATACGCAGTATTTT; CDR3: CASSLRQGQADTQYF
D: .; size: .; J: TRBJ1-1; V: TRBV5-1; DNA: TGCGCCAGCAGCACAGGGAGTCCCATGAACACTGAAGCTTTCTTT; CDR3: CASSTGSPMNTEAFF
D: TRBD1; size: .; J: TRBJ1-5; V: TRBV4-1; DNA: TGCGCCAGCAGCCAAGCGTCCCGGGACAGGGGTAGCAATCAGCCCCAGCATTTT; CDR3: CASSQASRDRGSNQPQHF
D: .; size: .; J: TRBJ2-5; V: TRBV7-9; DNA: TGTGCCAGCAGCTTAGAAGGGGCTGGGTGGGAGACCCAGTACTTC; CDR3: CASSLEGAGWETQYF
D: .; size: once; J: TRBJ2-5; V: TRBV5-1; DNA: TGCGCCAGCAGCTTGGGAGCCCGGGAGACCCAGTACTTC; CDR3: CASSLGARETQYF
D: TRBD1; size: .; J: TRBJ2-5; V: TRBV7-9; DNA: TGTGCCAGCAGCAAGGGACAGAGACAAGAGACCCAGTACTTC; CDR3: CASSKGQRQETQYF
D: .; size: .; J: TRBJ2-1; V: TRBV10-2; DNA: TGCGCCAGCAGTGATCTCCTGTCATTCAGGAGGATCTCCTCCTACAATGAGCAGTTCTTC; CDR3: CASSDLLSFRRISSYNEQFF
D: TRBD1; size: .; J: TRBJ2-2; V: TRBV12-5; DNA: TGTGCTAGTGGTTTGGCCGGGACAGCAATCCAATCCGGGGAGCTGCTTTTT; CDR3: CASGLAGTAIQSGELLF
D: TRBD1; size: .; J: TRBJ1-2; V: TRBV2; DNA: TGTGCCAGCAGTAGGACAGGGGGTGAAGGCTACACCTTC; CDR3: CASSRTGGEGYTF
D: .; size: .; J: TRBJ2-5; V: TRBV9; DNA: TGTGCCAGCAGCCCTCAGTCCCACCAAGAGACCCAGTACTTC; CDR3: CASSPQSHQETQYF
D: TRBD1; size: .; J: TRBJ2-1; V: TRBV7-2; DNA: TGTGCCAGCAGTATCGACAGGGGACGCAATGAGCAGTTCTTC; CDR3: CASSIDRGRNEQFF
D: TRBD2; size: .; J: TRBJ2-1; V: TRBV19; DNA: TGTGCCAGTAGTAAACCCGGACTAGCGGGAAATCAGTTCTTC; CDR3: CASSKPGLAGNQFF
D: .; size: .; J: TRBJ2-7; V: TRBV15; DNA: TGTGCCACCAGCAGAGCCGGGTCCGCGGGTTACGAGCAGTACTTC; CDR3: CATSRAGSAGYEQYF
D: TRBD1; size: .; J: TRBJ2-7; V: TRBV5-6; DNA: TGTGCCAGCAGTCGATGGCTCGGGACAGGGGGCTACGAGCAGTACTTC; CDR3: CASSRWLGTGGYEQYF
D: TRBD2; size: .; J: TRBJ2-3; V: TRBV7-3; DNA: TGTGCCAGCAGCTTAATAGCGGGAGCGACAGATACGCAGTATTTT; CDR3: CASSLIAGATDTQYF
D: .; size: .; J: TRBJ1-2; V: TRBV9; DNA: TGTGCCAGCAGCGTAGGACAGAAGTATGGCTACACCTTC; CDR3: CASSVGQKYGYTF
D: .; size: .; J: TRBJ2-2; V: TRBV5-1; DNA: TGCGCCAGCAGCCACCCGGACAGCTTCACCGGGGAGCTGTTTTTT; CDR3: CASSHPDSFTGELFF